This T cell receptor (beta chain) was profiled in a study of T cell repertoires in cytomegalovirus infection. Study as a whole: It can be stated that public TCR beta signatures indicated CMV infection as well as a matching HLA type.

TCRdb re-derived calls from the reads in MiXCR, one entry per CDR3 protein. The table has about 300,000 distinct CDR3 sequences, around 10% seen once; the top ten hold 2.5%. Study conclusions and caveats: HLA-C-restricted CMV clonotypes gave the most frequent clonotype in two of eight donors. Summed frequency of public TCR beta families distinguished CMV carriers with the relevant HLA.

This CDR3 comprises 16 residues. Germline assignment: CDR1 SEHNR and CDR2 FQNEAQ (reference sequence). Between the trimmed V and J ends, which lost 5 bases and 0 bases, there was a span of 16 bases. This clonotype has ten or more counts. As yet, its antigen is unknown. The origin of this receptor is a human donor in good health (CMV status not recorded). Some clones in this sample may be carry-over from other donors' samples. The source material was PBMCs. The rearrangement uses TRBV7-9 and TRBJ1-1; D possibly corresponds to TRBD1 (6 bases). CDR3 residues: CASSPGQLGMNTEAFF. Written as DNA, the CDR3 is TGTGCCAGCAGCCCTGGACAGCTGGGGATGAACACTGAAGCTTTCTTT.